The TCR beta chain under discussion was sequenced for a study of OX40 agonist ivuxolimab in advanced cancers. CDR1 and CDR2 from the germline V gene are LGHNA and YSLEER. V was shortened by 3 bases and J by 8 bases, with 13 bases between the two germline ends. This CDR3 region has 13 residues. A remark on this clone: The antigen is not known.

Samples of blood were obtained at baseline, on cycle 4 day 1, and on cycle 7 day 1. The study, taken as a whole, reports: Fewer expanded clones were found on average in CD4+ than in CD8+ T cells. Certain nonresponders additionally had low normalized T-cell clonal expansion. CD4+ and CD8+ blood T cells expanded clonally by week 6 at 0.1 to 3.0 mg/kg.

The protocol was immunoSEQ multiplex PCR, while the TCRdb copy is restricted to in-frame clones and leaves out a portion. Of approximately 40,000 clones listed, 83% are singletons. The rearrangement links TRBV4-3 to TRBJ1-1, with a possible D match to TRBD1 (5 bases). This clonotype was obtained from an adult with an advanced solid tumor such as melanoma, head and neck, liver or kidney cancer. This sample comprised CD4+ or CD8+ T cells sorted from blood, obtained in a trial of the OX40 agonist ivuxolimab. The CDR3 reads CASSQDTSREAFF. For the CDR3, the DNA is TGCGCCAGCAGCCAGGACACCTCGAGGGAAGCTTTCTTT.